This T cell receptor beta chain was captured in a study of cytomegalovirus exposure and HLA in healthy donors. PCR involved 60 Vbeta and 13 Jbeta primers. Repertoires were generated with immunoSEQ multiplex PCR, while TCRdb's copy carries only in-frame clones and drops some. The sample records approximately 140,000 clones, about two thirds being singletons. Study observations and caveats: Relative to the approximately 680-donor mean, N-insertions were reportedly fewer in an Asian-associated ancestry cluster in a later analysis.

Trimming took off 0 bases at V and 0 bases at J, with 12 bases between the two ends. Germline V gives CDR1 PRHDT, CDR2 FYEKMQ (reference sequence). The CDR3 covers 18 residues. This clone was counted a single time. The antigen remains unidentified. The sequenced material came from PBMCs. The rearrangement links TRBV13 to TRBJ1-6; TRBD1 might be the D (6 bases). This TCR was recovered from a woman in her sixties in good health and CMV-seropositive. DNA for the CDR3: TGTGCCAGCAGCTTAGGATTGGGGGCTAACTCCTATAATTCACCCCTCCACTTT. Amino acid sequence: CASSLGLGANSYNSPLHF.